The 3 T cell receptor beta chains reported below all come from one sample, sequenced in a study of CXCR3-negative and CXCR3-positive naive CD8 T cells. Researchers prepared the TRB cDNA libraries using 5' RACE with UMI labels. TCRdb reprocessed the 5' RACE reads and keeps a single row for each CDR3 protein, giving no DNA. Reported are about 62,000 distinct CDR3 sequences; the ten largest clones contain 3.5% to 5%. The source material was naive CXCR3- CD8+ T cells from blood. Stated subset: CD45RO-CCR7+CD27+CD95- naive CD8+ T cells lacking CXCR3 (TNR3-). These receptors originate from a human donor in good health. Some clones in this sample may be carry-over from other donors' samples.

The J gene is TRBJ2-3, the V gene TRBV19. CDR3 length: 12 residues. The V gene's germline CDR1 is LNHDA and CDR2 SQIVND (reference sequence). CDR3 protein: CAKNVSTDTQYF.

The rearrangement joins TRBV5-5 to TRBJ2-7. This CDR3 region has 13 residues. CDR1 is SGHKS, CDR2 YYEKEE, per germline (reference sequence). The CDR3 reads CASSFVDGGEQYF.

The J gene is TRBJ2-2, the V gene TRBV12-3 or TRBV12-4; without DNA, the TCRdb call of TRBD1 cannot be checked. The CDR3 has 12 amino acids. CDR3 region: CASPQGTGELFF.